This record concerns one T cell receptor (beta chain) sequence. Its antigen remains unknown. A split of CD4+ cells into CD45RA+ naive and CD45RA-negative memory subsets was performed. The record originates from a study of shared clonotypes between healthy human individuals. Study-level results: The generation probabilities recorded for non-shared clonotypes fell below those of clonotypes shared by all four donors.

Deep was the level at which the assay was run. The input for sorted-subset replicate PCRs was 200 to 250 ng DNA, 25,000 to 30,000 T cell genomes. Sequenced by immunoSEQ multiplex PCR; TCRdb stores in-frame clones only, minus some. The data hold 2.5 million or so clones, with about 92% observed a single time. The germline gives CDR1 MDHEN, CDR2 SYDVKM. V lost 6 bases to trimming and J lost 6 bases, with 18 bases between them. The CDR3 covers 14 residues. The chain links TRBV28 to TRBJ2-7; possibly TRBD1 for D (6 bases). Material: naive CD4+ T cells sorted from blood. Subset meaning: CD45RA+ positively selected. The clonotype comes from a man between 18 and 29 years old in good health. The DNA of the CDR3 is TGTGCCAGCAGAGCGACAGGAACTGTATCCGAGCAGTACTTC. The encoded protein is CASRATGTVSEQYF.